Below are 14 T cell receptor beta chains sequenced from a single sample in a study of cytomegalovirus exposure and HLA in healthy donors. Assay used: immunoSEQ multiplex PCR; TCRdb lists only in-frame clones, some missing. Of about 74,000 clones in the sample, nearly 95% were seen once. The sequenced sample consisted of PBMCs. These receptors were collected from a man between 18 and 29 years old in good health and CMV-seropositive.

V gene TRBV10-3 combines with J gene TRBJ2-5; 11 bases match TRBD1. The CDR3 length is 15 residues. Germline CDR1 is ENHRY and CDR2 is SYGVKD. V was clipped by 0 bases and J by 6 bases; unmatched bases: 3. CDR3 loop: CAISESGQGGKTQYF. In DNA form, the CDR3 reads TGTGCCATCAGTGAGTCGGGACAGGGGGGGAAGACCCAGTACTTC.

The chain is built from TRBV5-4 and TRBJ1-2, with 7 nucleotides matching TRBD1. The CDR3 is 15 residues long. Germline V CDR1 and CDR2: SGHNT, YYREEE (reference sequence). J was trimmed by 3 bases and V by 0 bases; bases with no gene match: 5. CDR3: CASSLVRGLDYGYTF. The CDR3 region has the DNA TGTGCCAGCAGCTTGGTAAGGGGGCTGGACTATGGCTACACCTTC.

The chain uses TRBV28 and TRBJ1-2; D may be TRBD1 (6 bases). CDR3 length: 15 amino acids. V was clipped by 1 base and J by 5 bases, with 14 bases between them. Germline values: CDR1 MDHEN, CDR2 SYDVKM. In DNA, the CDR3 is TGTGCCAGCAGTTTATCAGGCGGGGGCGCTTATGGCTACACCTTC. Its translation is CASSLSGGGAYGYTF.

This rearrangement joins TRBV28 to TRBJ2-1; TRBD2 is a possible D gene (6 bases). CDR3 length: 13 amino acids. V lost 8 bases to trimming and J lost 2 bases, with 10 bases between them. Germline loops: CDR1 MDHEN, CDR2 SYDVKM. This CDR3 reads CASLERAYNEQFF. CDR3 in DNA: TGTGCCAGCTTGGAGCGGGCCTACAATGAGCAGTTCTTC.

The chain combines TRBV30 with TRBJ2-3; a possible D gene is TRBD2 (5 bases). This CDR3 spans 12 amino acids. Germline V gives CDR1 GTSNPN, CDR2 SVGIG (reference sequence). Trimming removed 5 bases from V and 4 bases from J, with 10 bases in between. The CDR3 loop reads CAWGELADTQYF. The CDR3 DNA follows: TGTGCCTGGGGGGAGCTCGCAGATACGCAGTATTTT.

The chain carries TRBV19 and TRBJ2-1; 7 bases are shared with TRBD2. CDR1 is LNHDA and CDR2 is SQIVND in the germline V gene (reference sequence). V lost 8 bases and J lost 0; bases outside the gene matches: 4. The CDR3 has 14 amino acids. CDR3 sequence: CASSRGSSYNEQFF. Written as DNA, the CDR3 is TGTGCCAGTTCTCGCGGGAGCTCCTACAATGAGCAGTTCTTC.

The V gene is TRBV15, the J gene TRBJ2-1, with D perhaps TRBD2 (7 bases). V was trimmed by 0 bases and J by 0 bases, leaving 15 bases between them. Germline-derived CDR1 and CDR2 are LNHNV and YYDKDF (reference sequence). This CDR3 is 18 amino acids long. The CDR3 bases are TGTGCCACCAGCAGAGATAGGGGGGGCTTGAGCTCCTACAATGAGCAGTTCTTC. The encoded protein is CATSRDRGGLSSYNEQFF.

This chain links TRBV10-3 with TRBJ1-1; 8 nucleotides match TRBD1. V shed 3 bases and J 0 bases; nucleotides not matched to a gene: 6. The length of the CDR3 is 16 residues. CDR1 is ENHRY, CDR2 SYGVKD, per germline. CDR3 loop: CAISDPRGLLNTEAFF. The CDR3 nucleotides read TGTGCCATCAGTGACCCCAGGGGGCTCTTGAACACTGAAGCTTTCTTT.

This chain links TRBV6-6 with TRBJ1-1; no clear D. V was trimmed by 6 bases and J by 4 bases, leaving 12 bases between them. Germline V gives CDR1 MNHNY, CDR2 SVGAGI (reference sequence). The length of the CDR3 is 13 residues. This CDR3 is CASRRGRGTEAFF. The CDR3 DNA follows: TGTGCCAGCAGACGAGGACGGGGCACTGAAGCTTTCTTT.

The chain is built from TRBV29-1 and TRBJ2-1; TRBD2 aligns across 7 bases. J was trimmed by 16 bases and V by 6 bases; bases with no gene match: 12. Germline V lookup: CDR1 SQVTM, CDR2 ANQGSEA. CDR3 length equals 11 residues. CDR3 in amino acids: CSVREGGAPFF. The CDR3, as DNA: TGCAGCGTGAGGGAGGGTGGGGCCCCCTTCTTC.

The chain couples TRBV13 to TRBJ1-1; D remains unclear. Germline CDR1 is PRHDT and CDR2 is FYEKMQ (reference sequence). The CDR3 spans 12 residues. V gave up 5 bases and J gave up 6 bases, with 10 bases separating them. Here the CDR3 DNA reads TGTGCCAGCAGCCCGCGCCGGTCTGAAGCTTTCTTT. Its protein product is CASSPRRSEAFF.

The chain is built from TRBV5-1 and TRBJ2-5; 9 bases match TRBD2. Germline V gives CDR1 SGHRS, CDR2 YFSETQ. The CDR3 is made up of 14 amino acids. Trimming took 4 bases from V and 3 from J; bases not matched to a gene: 4. In DNA, the CDR3 is TGCGCCAGCAGCCTCTGGACTAGCGAAGAGACCCAGTACTTC. This gives the protein CASSLWTSEETQYF.

Points on this clone: Sequence at one end of the junction differs from germline and may be a read error. The chain has TRBV7-7 and TRBJ2-2, with 8 bases lining up with TRBD2. Germline lookup yields CDR1 SSHAT and CDR2 FNYEAQ (reference sequence). CDR3 size: 15 residues. The CDR3 DNA follows: TGTGCTAGCAGCTTACTGGCGGGAGGCTCCGGGGAGCTGTTTTTT. This codes for CASSLLAGGSGELFF.

About this clone itself: Distinct nucleotide sequences in the sample also encode this CDR3. The rearrangement joins TRBV5-1 to TRBJ2-7, with D maybe TRBD2 (5 bases). The CDR3 has 11 residues. Between the trimmed V and J ends, which lost 2 bases and 7 bases, there was a span of 7 bases. Germline V lookup: CDR1 SGHRS, CDR2 YFSETQ. The CDR3 loop reads CASSLSGEQYF. CDR3 sequence (DNA): TGCGCCAGCAGCTTATCGGGAGAGCAGTACTTC.